This T cell receptor (beta chain) emerged from a study of blood T cell repertoires in COVID-19. Study-level information: The cDNA or gDNA used as material had been derived from T cells, B-cell-depleted T cells, or PBMCs.

TCRdb keeps only in-frame clones here, not all; method: immunoSEQ multiplex PCR. The data contain more than 200,000 clones, approximately 81% of them seen just once; the ten biggest clones take up roughly 7.9%. CDR1 is LNHNV, CDR2 YYDKDF, per germline (reference sequence). The CDR3 is 14 amino acids. V lost 5 bases and J 3 bases, leaving 13 bases between the germline ends. The sample consisted of peripheral blood. This TCR derives from a woman aged 80 or over with acute or convalescent COVID-19. The chain recombines TRBV15 with TRBJ1-2, with a weak D call TRBD1 (5 bases). The CDR3 bases are TGTGCCACCAGCGGACGGGGAGGGGACTATGGCTACACCTTC. Amino acids: CATSGRGGDYGYTF.